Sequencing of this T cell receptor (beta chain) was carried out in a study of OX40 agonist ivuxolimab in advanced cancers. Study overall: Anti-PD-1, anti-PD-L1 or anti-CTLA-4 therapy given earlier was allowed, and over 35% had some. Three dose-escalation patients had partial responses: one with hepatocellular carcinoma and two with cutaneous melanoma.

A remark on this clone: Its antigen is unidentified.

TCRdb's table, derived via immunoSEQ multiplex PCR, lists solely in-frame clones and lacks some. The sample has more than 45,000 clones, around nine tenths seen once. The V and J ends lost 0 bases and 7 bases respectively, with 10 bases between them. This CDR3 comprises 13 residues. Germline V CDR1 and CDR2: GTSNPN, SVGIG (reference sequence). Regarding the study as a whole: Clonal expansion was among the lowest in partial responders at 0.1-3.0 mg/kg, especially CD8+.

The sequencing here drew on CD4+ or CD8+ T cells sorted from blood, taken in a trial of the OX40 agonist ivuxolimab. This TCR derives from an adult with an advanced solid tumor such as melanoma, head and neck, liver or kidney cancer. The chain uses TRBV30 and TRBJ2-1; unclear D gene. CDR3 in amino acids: CAWSVAGWNEQFF. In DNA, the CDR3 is TGTGCCTGGAGTGTAGCAGGATGGAATGAGCAGTTCTTC.